What follows are 16 T cell receptor beta chains derived from one specimen sequenced in a study of T-cell memory formation after mild COVID-19. One entry per CDR3 protein, called by TCRdb with MiXCR from the 5' RACE reads. This table has 140,000 to 150,000 distinct CDR3 sequences, almost 25% appearing once. The sequenced material came from PBMCs or a T cell subset sorted from them (not recorded which). The receptors stem from an adult woman who had mild COVID-19 (a few samples of this study predate the infection). Cell type and time point are not known.

V usage is TRBV7-9 and J usage is TRBJ1-6, with TRBD1 identical over 7 bases. V was clipped by 2 bases and J by 10 bases; unmatched bases: 8. The CDR3 extends over 15 amino acids. The germline V gene encodes CDR1 SEHNR and CDR2 FQNEAQ (reference sequence). In nucleotides, the CDR3 is TGTGCCAGCAGCTTATCCGACAGGGTGAACTCACCCCTCCACTTT. Protein product: CASSLSDRVNSPLHF.

The V gene is TRBV19, the J gene TRBJ2-1; tentatively, D is TRBD2 (6 bases). The germline CDR1 and CDR2 sequences are LNHDA and SQIVND (reference sequence). Between the trimmed V and J ends, which lost 7 bases and 6 bases, there was a span of 7 bases. This CDR3 has 11 amino acids. The CDR3, as DNA: TGTGCCAGTACGGAGGGCAATGAGCAGTTCTTC. Translated, it gives CASTEGNEQFF. Using reference TRBV19 and TRBJ2-1 for the parts outside the CDR3, the full variable domain is DGGITQSPKYLFRKEGQNVTLSCEQNLNHDAMYWYRQDPGQGLRLIYYSQIVNDFQKGDIAEGYSVSREKKESFPLTVTSAQKNPTAFYLCASTEGNEQFFGPGTRLTVL.

The chain employs TRBV4-2 and TRBJ2-1; TRBD1 or TRBD2 may be the D gene (5 bases each). The CDR3 spans 13 residues. Between the trimmed V and J ends, which lost 1 base and 6 bases, there was a span of 7 bases. From germline, CDR1 is LGHNA and CDR2 YNFKEQ. CDR3 protein: CASSQGDGNEQFF. DNA for the CDR3: TGTGCCAGCAGCCAAGGGGACGGCAATGAGCAGTTCTTC.

The sample holds a few counts of this clonotype. The CDR3 region is CATSDLRETQYF. The CDR3 region has the DNA TGTGCCACCAGTGATTTGCGAGAGACCCAGTACTTC. V is TRBV24-1 and J is TRBJ2-5; D gene unclear. The CDR3 has 12 amino acids. Trimming pared 0 bases from V and 4 bases from J, leaving 2 bases between. Germline V gene data show CDR1 as KGHDR and CDR2 as SFDVKD.

This clonotype has just a few counts. The CDR3 region is CSASVSGVPKQFF. For the CDR3, the DNA is TGCAGTGCTAGTGTGAGTGGCGTACCAAAGCAGTTCTTC. This chain uses TRBV20-1 with TRBJ2-1; D is uncertain. Germline V gene lookup returns CDR1 DFQATT and CDR2 SNEGSKA (reference sequence). The CDR3 is 13 residues long. Trimming took off 3 bases at V and 11 bases at J, with 17 bases between the two ends.

The chain employs TRBV7-8 and TRBJ2-5; tentative D call: TRBD1 (5 bases). The V and J ends lost 1 base and 1 base respectively, with 7 bases between them. In germline, CDR1 is SGHVS, CDR2 FQNEAQ. CDR3 size: 14 residues. In DNA form, the CDR3 reads TGTGCCAGCAGCTTAGGGACAAGCCAAGAGACCCAGTACTTC. This sequence encodes CASSLGTSQETQYF.

This chain joins TRBV12-3 or TRBV12-4 and TRBJ1-4; D might be TRBD1 (5 bases). Trimming shortened V by 2 bases and J by 12 bases, and 13 bases separated the two germline ends. The CDR3 length is 13 residues. CDR3 in amino acids: CASSLWGDGELFF. DNA of the CDR3: TGTGCCAGCAGTTTATGGGGGGACGGAGAACTGTTTTTT.

This clonotype was recorded a few times. This chain uses TRBV20-1 with TRBJ2-1, with 12 positions matching TRBD2. The CDR3 spans 16 residues. CDR1 is DFQATT and CDR2 is SNEGSKA in the germline V gene (reference sequence). The V and J ends lost 6 bases and 5 bases, in that order; junction bases with no gene match: 11. CDR3 in DNA: TGCAGTGCAGACGGACTAGCGGGATCGGCGGACAATGAGCAGTTCTTC. Translating it yields CSADGLAGSADNEQFF.

This clonotype was observed a few times. The V call is TRBV12-3 or TRBV12-4, the J call TRBJ2-1; possibly TRBD2 for D (6 bases). The CDR3 is 11 residues long. V lost 10 bases and J 7 bases, leaving 11 bases between the germline ends. CDR3 coding DNA: TGTGCCACAGTACGGGGGAATGAGCAGTTCTTC. It is translated as CATVRGNEQFF.

There are a few counts of this clonotype. For the CDR3, the DNA is TGTGCCGGCCAAGACAGGGGGTCCTACAATGAGCAGTTCTTC. Translation gives CAGQDRGSYNEQFF. The chain couples TRBV2 to TRBJ2-1, with TRBD1 identical over 9 bases. From germline, CDR1 is SNHLY and CDR2 FYNNEI. V lost 11 bases, J lost 1 base, and 6 bases stayed unmatched. The CDR3 length is 14 residues.

The CDR3, as DNA: TGTGCCAGCAGCCCGCAGGGGTGGGGGACAGATACGCAGTATTTT. As protein: CASSPQGWGTDTQYF. This chain joins TRBV12-3 or TRBV12-4 and TRBJ2-3; D is possibly TRBD1 (6 bases). The V gene lost 6 bases and the J gene lost 3 bases, with 16 bases spanning the gap. The CDR3 contains 15 residues.

The CDR3, as DNA: TGTGCCAGCAGTCCCCGGACAGACAATCAGCCCCAGCATTTT. Translated, it gives CASSPRTDNQPQHF. The chain recombines TRBV27 with TRBJ1-5; a possible D gene is TRBD1 (6 bases). V was cut by 5 bases and J by 3 bases, with 11 bases left in between. The CDR3 has 14 amino acids. CDR1 and CDR2 (germline): MNHEY, SMNVEV (reference sequence).

This clonotype was observed a handful of times. This chain links TRBV4-2 with TRBJ1-2; TRBD1 might be the D (5 bases). This CDR3 has 15 residues. Trimming left V 0 bases short and J 8 bases short, with 16 bases between. Germline-derived CDR1 and CDR2 are LGHNA and YNFKEQ. The DNA of the CDR3 is TGTGCCAGCAGCCAAGATGGGACGGACGTAAAAGGCTACACCTTC. Translating gives CASSQDGTDVKGYTF.

V is TRBV9 and J is TRBJ2-1, with TRBD2 matching over 9 bases. V was pared by 0 bases and J by 8 bases, with 15 bases of the junction left unmatched. The V gene's germline CDR1 is SGDLS and CDR2 YYNGEE. There are 18 residues in the CDR3. The chain's CDR3 is CASSVVGREASGNYEQFF. As DNA, the CDR3 is TGTGCCAGCAGCGTAGTAGGACGAGAGGCTAGCGGGAACTATGAGCAGTTCTTC.

This clonotype came up a few times. The chain carries TRBV12-3 or TRBV12-4 and TRBJ2-7; tentative D call: TRBD1 (6 bases). Deletions cut 2 bases from V and 3 bases from J, with 11 bases between. The CDR3 spans 14 residues. The CDR3 sequence is CASSLHGTFYEQYF. CDR3 in DNA: TGTGCCAGCAGTTTACACGGGACATTCTACGAGCAGTACTTC.

This clonotype was picked up a small number of times. V and J are TRBV7-6 and TRBJ2-2; TRBD2 matches at 9 bases. This CDR3 region has 16 residues. Unmatched junction bases numbered 9, after V lost 3 bases and J lost 7 bases. Germline CDR1 and CDR2: SGHVS and FNYEAQ. The chain's CDR3 is CASSFGGGALSGELFF. DNA for the CDR3: TGTGCCAGCAGCTTTGGCGGGGGGGCTCTCAGCGGGGAGCTGTTTTTT.